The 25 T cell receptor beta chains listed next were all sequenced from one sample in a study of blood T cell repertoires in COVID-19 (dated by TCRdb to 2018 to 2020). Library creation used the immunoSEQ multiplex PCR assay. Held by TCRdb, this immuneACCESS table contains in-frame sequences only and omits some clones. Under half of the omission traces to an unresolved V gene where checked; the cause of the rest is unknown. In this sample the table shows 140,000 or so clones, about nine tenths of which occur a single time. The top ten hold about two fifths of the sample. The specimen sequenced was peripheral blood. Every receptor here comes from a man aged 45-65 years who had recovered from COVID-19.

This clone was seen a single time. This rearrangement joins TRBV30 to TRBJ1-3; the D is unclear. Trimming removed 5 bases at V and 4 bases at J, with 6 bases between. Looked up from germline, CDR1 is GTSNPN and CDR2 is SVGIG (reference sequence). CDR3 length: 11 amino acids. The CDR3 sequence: CAWRYGNTIYF. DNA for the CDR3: TGTGCCTGGCGGTACGGAAACACCATATATTTT.

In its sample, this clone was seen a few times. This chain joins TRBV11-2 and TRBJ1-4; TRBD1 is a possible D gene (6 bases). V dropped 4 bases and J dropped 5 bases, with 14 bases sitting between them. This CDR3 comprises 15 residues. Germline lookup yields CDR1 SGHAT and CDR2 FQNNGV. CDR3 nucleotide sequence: TGTGCCAGCAGCTCACAGGGTCTGGGGAATGAAAAACTGTTTTTT. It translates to CASSSQGLGNEKLFF. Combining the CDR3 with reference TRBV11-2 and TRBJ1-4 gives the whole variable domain EAGVAQSPRYKIIEKRQSVAFWCNPISGHATLYWYQQILGQGPKLLIQFQNNGVVDDSQLPKDRFSAERLKGVDSTLKIQPAKLEDSAVYLCASSSQGLGNEKLFFGSGTQLSVL.

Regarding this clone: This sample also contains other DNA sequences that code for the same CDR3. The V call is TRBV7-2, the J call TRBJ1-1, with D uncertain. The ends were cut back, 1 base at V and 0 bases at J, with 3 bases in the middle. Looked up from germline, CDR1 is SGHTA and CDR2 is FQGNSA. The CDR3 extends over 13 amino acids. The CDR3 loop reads CASSLDMNTEAFF. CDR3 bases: TGTGCCAGCAGCTTAGACATGAACACTGAAGCTTTCTTT.

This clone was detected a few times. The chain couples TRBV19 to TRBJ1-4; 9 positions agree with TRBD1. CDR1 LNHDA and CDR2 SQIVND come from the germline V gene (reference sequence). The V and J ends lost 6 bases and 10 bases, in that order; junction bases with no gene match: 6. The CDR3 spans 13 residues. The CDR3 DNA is TGTGCCAGTAGGGAACAGGGGGCAGGAAAACTGTTTTTT. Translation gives CASREQGAGKLFF.

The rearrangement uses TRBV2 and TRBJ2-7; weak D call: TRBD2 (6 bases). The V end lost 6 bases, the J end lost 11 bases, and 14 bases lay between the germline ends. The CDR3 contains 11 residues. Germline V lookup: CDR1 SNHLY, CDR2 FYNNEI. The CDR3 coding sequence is TGTGCCAGCAGGGCGGGACTTTTGGAGTACTTC. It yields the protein CASRAGLLEYF.

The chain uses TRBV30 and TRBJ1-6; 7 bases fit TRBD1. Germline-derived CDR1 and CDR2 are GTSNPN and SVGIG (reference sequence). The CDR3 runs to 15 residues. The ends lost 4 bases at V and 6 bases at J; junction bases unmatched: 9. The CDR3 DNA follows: TGTGCCTGGAATTCCGGGACAGAGTTTAATTCACCCCTCCACTTT. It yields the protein CAWNSGTEFNSPLHF. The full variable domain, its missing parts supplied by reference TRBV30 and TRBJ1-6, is SQTIHQWPATLVQPVGSPLSLECTVEGTSNPNLYWYRQAAGRGLQLLFYSVGIGQISSEVPQNLSASRPQDRQFILSSKKLLLSDSGFYLCAWNSGTEFNSPLHFGNGTRLTVT.

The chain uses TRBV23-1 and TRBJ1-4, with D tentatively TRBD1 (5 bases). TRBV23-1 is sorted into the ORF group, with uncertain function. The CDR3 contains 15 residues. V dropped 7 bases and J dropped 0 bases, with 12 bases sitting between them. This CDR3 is CASNQGDATNEKLFF. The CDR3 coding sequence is TGCGCCAGCAACCAAGGGGATGCAACTAATGAAAAACTGTTTTTT.

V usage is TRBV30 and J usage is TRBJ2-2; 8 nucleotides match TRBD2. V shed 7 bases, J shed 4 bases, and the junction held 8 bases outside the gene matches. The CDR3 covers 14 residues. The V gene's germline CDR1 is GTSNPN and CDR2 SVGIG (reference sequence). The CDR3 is CASTGGSSTGELFF. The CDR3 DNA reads TGTGCCTCCACGGGGGGGAGCTCCACCGGGGAGCTGTTTTTT.

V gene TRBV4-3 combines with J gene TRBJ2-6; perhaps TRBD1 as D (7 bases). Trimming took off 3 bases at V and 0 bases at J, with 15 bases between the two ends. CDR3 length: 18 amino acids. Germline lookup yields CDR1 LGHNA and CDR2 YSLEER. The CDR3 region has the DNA TGCGCCAGCAGCCAGCGCGGGACAGCTCACTCTGGGGCCAACGTCCTGACTTTC. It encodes CASSQRGTAHSGANVLTF.

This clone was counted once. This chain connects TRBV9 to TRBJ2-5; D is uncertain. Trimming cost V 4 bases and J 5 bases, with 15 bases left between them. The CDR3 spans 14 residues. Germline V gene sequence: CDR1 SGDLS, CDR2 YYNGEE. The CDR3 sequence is CASSPRVALETQYF. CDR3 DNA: TGTGCCAGCAGCCCCCGGGTAGCTTTGGAGACCCAGTACTTC.

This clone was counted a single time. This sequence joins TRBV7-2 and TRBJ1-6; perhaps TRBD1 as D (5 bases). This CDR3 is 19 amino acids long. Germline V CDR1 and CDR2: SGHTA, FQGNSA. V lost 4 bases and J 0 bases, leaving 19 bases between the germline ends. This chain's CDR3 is CASSWLLGDSRSYNSPLHF. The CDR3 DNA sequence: TGTGCCAGCAGCTGGCTGTTAGGTGACAGTCGCTCCTATAATTCACCCCTCCACTTT.

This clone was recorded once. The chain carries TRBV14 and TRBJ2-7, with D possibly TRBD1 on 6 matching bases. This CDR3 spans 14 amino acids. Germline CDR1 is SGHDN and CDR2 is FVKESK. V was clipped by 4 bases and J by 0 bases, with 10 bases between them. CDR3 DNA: TGTGCCAGCAGCCCACAGGGCATCTCCTACGAGCAGTACTTC. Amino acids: CASSPQGISYEQYF.

CDR3 DNA sequence: TGTGCCAGCAGCTTATCACTTCCTAGCACAGATACGCAGTATTTT. Its translation: CASSLSLPSTDTQYF. This chain joins TRBV7-6 and TRBJ2-3; D is unresolved. The germline V gene encodes CDR1 SGHVS and CDR2 FNYEAQ. Deletions cut 2 bases from V and 0 bases from J, with 9 bases between. This CDR3 contains 15 residues.

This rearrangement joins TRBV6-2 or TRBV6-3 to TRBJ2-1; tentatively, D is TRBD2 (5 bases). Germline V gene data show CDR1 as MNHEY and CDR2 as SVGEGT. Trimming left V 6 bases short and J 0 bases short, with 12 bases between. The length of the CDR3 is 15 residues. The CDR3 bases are TGTGCCAGCAGCCTTTACCGGGACTCCTACAATGAGCAGTTCTTC. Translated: CASSLYRDSYNEQFF.

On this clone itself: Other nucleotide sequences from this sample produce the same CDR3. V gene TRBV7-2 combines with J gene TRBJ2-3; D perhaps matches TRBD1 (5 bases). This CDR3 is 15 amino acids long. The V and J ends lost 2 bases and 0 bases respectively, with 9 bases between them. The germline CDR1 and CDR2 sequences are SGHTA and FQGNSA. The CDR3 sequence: CASSLRGSSTDTQYF. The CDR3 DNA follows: TGTGCCAGCAGCTTAAGGGGTTCTAGCACAGATACGCAGTATTTT.

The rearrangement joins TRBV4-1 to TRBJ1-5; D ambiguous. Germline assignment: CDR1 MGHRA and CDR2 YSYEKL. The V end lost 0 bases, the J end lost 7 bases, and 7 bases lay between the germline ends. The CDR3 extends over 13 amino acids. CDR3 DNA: TGCGCCAGCAGCCAAGATAGGAGACAGCCCCAGCATTTT. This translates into CASSQDRRQPQHF.

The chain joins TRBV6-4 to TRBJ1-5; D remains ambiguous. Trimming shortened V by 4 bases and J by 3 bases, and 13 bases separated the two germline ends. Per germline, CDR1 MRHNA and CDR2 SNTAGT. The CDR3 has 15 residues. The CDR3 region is CASSVYAGPNQPQHF. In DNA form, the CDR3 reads TGTGCCAGCAGTGTTTACGCAGGCCCCAATCAGCCCCAGCATTTT.

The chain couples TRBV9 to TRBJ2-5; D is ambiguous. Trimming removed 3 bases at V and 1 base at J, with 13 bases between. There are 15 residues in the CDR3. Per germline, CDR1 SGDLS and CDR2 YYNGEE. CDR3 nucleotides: TGTGCCAGCAGCGCCCGTGCGGAACCCCAAGAGACCCAGTACTTC. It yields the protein CASSARAEPQETQYF.

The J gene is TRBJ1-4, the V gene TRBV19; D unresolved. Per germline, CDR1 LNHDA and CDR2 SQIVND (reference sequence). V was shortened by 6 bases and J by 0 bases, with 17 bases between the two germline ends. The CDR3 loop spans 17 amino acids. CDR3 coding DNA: TGTGCCAGTAGCCCTCGGAGGGCACTCGCAACTAATGAAAAACTGTTTTTT. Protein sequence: CASSPRRALATNEKLFF.

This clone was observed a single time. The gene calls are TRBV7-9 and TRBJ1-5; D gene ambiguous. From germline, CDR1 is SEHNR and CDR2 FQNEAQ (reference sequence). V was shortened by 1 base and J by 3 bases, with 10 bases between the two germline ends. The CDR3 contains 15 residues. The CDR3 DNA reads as TGTGCCAGCAGCTTAGACTCGGGAATCAATCAGCCCCAGCATTTT. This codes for CASSLDSGINQPQHF.

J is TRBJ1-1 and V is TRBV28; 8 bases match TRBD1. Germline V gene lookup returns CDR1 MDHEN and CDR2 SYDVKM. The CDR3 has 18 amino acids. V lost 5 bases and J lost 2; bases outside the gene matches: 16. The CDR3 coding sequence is TGTGCCAGCAGTCCGAGGGGCGTCGGGACAGGTGCAAACACTGAAGCTTTCTTT. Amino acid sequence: CASSPRGVGTGANTEAFF.

CDR3 loop: CASSFLTGTGIYEQYF. The CDR3 nucleotides are TGTGCCAGCAGCTTCTTGACCGGGACAGGCATCTACGAGCAGTACTTC. This chain joins TRBV11-2 and TRBJ2-7; 8 bases line up with TRBD1. Germline V gene lookup returns CDR1 SGHAT and CDR2 FQNNGV. The ends lost 3 bases at V and 3 bases at J; junction bases unmatched: 10. This CDR3 contains 16 residues.

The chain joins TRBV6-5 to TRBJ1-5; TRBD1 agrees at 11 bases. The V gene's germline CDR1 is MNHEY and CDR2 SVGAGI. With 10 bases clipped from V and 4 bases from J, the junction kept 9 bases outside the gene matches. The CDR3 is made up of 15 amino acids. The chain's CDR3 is CATSPGTGGNQPQHF. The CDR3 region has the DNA TGTGCCACCTCTCCCGGGACAGGGGGTAATCAGCCCCAGCATTTT.

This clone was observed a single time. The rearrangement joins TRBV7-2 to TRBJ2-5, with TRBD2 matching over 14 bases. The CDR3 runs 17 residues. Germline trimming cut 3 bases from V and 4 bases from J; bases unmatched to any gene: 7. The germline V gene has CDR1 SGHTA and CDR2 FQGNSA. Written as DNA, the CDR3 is TGTGCCAGCAGCTTTGGACTAGCGGGGGGAATAAGAGAGACCCAGTACTTC. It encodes CASSFGLAGGIRETQYF.

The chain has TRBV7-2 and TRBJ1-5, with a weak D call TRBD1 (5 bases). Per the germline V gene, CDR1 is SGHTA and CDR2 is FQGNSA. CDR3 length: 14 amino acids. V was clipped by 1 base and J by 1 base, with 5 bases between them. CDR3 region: CASSLDRSNQPQHF. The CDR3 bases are TGTGCCAGCAGCTTAGACAGGAGCAATCAGCCCCAGCATTTT.